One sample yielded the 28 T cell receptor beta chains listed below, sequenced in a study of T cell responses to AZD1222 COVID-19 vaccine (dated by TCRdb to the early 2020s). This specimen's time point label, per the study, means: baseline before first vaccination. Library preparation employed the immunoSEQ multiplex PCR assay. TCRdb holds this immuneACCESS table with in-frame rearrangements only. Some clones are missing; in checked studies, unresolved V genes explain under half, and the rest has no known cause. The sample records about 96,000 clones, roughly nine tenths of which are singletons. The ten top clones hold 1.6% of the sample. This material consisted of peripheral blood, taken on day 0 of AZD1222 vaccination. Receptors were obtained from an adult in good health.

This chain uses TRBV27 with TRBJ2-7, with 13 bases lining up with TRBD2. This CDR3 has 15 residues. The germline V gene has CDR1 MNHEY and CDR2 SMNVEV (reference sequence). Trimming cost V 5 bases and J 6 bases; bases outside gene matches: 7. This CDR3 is CASSHRLAGGAEQYF. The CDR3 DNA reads TGTGCCAGCAGTCACCGACTAGCGGGGGGCGCCGAGCAGTACTTC.

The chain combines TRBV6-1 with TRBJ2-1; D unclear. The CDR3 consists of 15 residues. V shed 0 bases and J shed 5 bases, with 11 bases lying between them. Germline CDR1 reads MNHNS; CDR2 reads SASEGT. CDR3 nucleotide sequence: TGTGCCAGCAGTGAAGCGCAAGGGCCCAACAATGAGCAGTTCTTC. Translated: CASSEAQGPNNEQFF.

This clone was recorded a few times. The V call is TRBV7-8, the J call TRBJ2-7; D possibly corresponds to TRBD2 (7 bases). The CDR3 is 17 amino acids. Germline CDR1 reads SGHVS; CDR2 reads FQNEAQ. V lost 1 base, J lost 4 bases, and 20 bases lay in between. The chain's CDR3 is CASSLGSSGDTLYEQYF. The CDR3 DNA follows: TGTGCCAGCAGCTTAGGTTCGAGCGGGGACACATTGTACGAGCAGTACTTC.

The CDR3 DNA sequence: TGTGCCAGCAGTCGCAATTGGGGTAGCAATCAGCCCCAGCATTTT. It codes for CASSRNWGSNQPQHF. The chain uses TRBV27 and TRBJ1-5, with unresolved D. The CDR3 covers 15 residues. V was pared by 5 bases and J by 0 bases, with 11 bases between. Germline loops: CDR1 MNHEY, CDR2 SMNVEV (reference sequence).

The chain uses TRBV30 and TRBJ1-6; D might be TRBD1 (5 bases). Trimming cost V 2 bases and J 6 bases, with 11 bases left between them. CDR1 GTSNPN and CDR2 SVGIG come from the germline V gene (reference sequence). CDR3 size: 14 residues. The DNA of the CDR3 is TGTGCCTGGAGTCCAGGGTTTTCTAATTCACCCCTCCACTTT. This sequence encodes CAWSPGFSNSPLHF.

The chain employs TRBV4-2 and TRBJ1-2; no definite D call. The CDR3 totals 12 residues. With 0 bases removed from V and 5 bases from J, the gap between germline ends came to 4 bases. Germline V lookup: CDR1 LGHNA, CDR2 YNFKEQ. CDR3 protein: CASSQEGYGYTF. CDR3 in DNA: TGTGCCAGCAGCCAAGAGGGGTATGGCTACACCTTC.

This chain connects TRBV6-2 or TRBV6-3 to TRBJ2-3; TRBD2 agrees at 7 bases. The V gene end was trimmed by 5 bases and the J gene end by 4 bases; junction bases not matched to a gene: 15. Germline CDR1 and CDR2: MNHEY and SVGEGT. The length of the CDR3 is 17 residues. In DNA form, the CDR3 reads TGTGCCAGCAGTGACCACCGGGACTACCGTATCCCAGATACGCAGTATTTT. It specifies CASSDHRDYRIPDTQYF.

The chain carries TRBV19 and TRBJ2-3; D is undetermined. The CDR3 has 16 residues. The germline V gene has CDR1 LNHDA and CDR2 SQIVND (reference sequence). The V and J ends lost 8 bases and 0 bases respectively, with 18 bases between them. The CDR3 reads CASAPRASYSTDTQYF. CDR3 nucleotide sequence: TGTGCCAGTGCCCCTCGCGCGTCCTATAGCACAGATACGCAGTATTTT.

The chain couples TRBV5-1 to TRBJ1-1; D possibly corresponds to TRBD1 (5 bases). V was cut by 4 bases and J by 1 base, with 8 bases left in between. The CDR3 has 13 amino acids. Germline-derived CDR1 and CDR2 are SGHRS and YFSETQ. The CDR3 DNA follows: TGCGCCAGCAGCCCGGACACGAACACTGAAGCTTTCTTT. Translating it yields CASSPDTNTEAFF.

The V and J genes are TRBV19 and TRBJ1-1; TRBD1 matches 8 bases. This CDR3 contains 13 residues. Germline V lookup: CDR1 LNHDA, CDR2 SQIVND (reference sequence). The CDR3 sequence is CATGEQGGTEAFF. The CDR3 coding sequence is TGTGCGACAGGGGAGCAAGGGGGCACTGAAGCTTTCTTT.

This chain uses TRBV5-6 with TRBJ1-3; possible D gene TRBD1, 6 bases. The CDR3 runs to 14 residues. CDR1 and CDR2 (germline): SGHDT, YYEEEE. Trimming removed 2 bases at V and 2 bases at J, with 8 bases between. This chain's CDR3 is CASSFGGAGNTIYF. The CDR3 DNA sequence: TGTGCCAGCAGCTTCGGGGGCGCTGGAAACACCATATATTTT.

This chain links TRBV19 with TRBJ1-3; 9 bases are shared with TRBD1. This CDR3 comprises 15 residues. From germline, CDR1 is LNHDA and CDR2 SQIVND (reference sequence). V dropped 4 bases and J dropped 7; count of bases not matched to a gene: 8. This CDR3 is CASSKTGQGGNTIYF. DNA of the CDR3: TGTGCCAGTAGTAAAACGGGACAGGGAGGCAACACCATATATTTT.

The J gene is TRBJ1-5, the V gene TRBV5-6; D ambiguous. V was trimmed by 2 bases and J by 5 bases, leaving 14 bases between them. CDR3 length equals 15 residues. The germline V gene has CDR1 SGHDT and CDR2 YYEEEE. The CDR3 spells CASSFTMRADQPQHF. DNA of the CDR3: TGTGCCAGCAGCTTTACGATGAGGGCGGATCAGCCCCAGCATTTT.

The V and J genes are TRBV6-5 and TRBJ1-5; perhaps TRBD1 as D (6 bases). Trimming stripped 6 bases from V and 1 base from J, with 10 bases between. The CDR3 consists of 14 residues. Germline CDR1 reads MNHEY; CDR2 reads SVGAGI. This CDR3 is CASRPGASNQPQHF. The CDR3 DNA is TGTGCCAGCAGGCCAGGGGCAAGCAATCAGCCCCAGCATTTT.

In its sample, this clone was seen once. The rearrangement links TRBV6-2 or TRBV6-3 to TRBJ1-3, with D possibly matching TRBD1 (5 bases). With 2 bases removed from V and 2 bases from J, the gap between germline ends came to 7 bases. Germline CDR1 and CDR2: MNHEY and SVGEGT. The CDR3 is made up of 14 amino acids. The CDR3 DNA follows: TGTGCCAGCAGTTACGCCAGGGCTGGAAACACCATATATTTT. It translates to CASSYARAGNTIYF.

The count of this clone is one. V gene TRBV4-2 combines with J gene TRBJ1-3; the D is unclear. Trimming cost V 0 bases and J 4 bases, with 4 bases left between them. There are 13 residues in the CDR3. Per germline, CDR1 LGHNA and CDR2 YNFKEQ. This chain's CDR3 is CASSQEQGNTIYF. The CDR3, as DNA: TGTGCCAGCAGCCAAGAACAAGGAAACACCATATATTTT.

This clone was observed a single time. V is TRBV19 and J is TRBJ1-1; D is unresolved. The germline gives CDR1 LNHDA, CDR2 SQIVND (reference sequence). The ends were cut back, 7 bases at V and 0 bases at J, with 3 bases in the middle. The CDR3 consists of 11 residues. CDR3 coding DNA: TGTGCCAGTATGATGAACACTGAAGCTTTCTTT. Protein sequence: CASMMNTEAFF. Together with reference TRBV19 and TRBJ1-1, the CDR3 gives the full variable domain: DGGITQSPKYLFRKEGQNVTLSCEQNLNHDAMYWYRQDPGQGLRLIYYSQIVNDFQKGDIAEGYSVSREKKESFPLTVTSAQKNPTAFYLCASMMNTEAFFGQGTRLTVV.

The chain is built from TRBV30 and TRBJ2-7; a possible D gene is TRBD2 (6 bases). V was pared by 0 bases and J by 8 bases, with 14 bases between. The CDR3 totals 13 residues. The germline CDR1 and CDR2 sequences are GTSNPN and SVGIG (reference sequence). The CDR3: CAWSVLVSGQQYF. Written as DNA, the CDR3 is TGTGCCTGGAGTGTATTGGTGAGCGGGCAGCAGTACTTC. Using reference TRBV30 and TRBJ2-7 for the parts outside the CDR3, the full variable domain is SQTIHQWPATLVQPVGSPLSLECTVEGTSNPNLYWYRQAAGRGLQLLFYSVGIGQISSEVPQNLSASRPQDRQFILSSKKLLLSDSGFYLCAWSVLVSGQQYFGPGTRLTVT.

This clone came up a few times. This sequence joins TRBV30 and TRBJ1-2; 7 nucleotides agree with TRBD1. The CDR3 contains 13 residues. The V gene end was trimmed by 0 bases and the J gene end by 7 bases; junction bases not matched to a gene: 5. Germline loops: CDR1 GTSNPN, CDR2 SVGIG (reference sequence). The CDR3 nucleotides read TGTGCCTGGAGTGTCACAGGGGAAGGTGGCTACACCTTC. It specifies CAWSVTGEGGYTF.

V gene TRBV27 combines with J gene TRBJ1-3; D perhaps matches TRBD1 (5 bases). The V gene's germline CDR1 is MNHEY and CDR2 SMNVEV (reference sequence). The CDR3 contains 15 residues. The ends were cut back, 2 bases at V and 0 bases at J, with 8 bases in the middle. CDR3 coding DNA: TGTGCCAGCAGTTTAAGGGGCAGCTCTGGAAACACCATATATTTT. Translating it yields CASSLRGSSGNTIYF.

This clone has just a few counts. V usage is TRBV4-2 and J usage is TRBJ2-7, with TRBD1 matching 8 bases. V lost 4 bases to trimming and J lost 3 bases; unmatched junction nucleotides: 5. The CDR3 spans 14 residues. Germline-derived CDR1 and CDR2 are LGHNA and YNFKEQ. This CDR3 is CASSPTGDLYEQYF. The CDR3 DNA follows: TGTGCCAGCAGCCCGACAGGGGACCTCTACGAGCAGTACTTC.

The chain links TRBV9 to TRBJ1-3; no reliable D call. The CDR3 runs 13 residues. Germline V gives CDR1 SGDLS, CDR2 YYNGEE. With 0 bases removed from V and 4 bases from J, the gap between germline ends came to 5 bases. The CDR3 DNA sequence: TGTGCCAGCAGCGTAGAATCAGGAAACACCATATATTTT. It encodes CASSVESGNTIYF.

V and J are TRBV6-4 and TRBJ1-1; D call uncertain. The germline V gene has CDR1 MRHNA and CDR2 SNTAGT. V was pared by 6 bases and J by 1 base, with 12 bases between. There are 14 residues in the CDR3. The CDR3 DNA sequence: TGTGCCAGCAGAGATTCGGACCGGAACACTGAAGCTTTCTTT. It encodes CASRDSDRNTEAFF.

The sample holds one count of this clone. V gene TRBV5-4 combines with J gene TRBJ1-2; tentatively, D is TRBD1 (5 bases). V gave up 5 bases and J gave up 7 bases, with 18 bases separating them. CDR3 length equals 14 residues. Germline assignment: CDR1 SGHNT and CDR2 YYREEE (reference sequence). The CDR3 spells CASSTEPGIGGYTF. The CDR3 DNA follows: TGTGCCAGCAGTACAGAGCCAGGGATAGGTGGCTACACCTTC.

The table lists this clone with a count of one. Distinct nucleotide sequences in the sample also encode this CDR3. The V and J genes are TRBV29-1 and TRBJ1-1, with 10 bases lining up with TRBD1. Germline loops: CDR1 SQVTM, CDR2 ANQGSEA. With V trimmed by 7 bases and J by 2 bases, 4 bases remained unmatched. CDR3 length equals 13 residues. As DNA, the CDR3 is TGCAGCGCCAGGACAGGGGGTAACACTGAAGCTTTCTTT. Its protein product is CSARTGGNTEAFF.

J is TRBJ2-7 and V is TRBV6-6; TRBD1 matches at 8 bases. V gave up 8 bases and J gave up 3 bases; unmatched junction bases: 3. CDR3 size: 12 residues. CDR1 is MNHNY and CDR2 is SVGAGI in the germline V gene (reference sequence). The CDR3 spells CASLDRVYEQYF. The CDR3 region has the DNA TGTGCCAGCTTGGACAGGGTCTACGAGCAGTACTTC.

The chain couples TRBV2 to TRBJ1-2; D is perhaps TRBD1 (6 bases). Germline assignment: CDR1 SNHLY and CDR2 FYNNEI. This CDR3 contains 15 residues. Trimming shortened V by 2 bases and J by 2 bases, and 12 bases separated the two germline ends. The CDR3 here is CASSEKGGQNYGYTF. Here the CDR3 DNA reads TGTGCCAGCAGTGAAAAGGGGGGACAAAACTATGGCTACACCTTC.

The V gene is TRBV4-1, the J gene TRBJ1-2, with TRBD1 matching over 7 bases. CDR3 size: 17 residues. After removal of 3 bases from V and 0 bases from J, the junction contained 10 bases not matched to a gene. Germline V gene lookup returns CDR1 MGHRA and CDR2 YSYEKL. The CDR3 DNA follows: TGCGCCAGCAGCCACCCTGACAGGGCTAAAGCTAACTATGGCTACACCTTC. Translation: CASSHPDRAKANYGYTF.